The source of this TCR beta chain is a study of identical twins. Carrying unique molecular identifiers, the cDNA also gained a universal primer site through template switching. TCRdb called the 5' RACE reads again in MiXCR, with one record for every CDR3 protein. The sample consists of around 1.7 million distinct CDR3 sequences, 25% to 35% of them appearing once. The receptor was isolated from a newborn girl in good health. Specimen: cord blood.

The CDR3, as DNA: TGTGCCAGCAGACCAGGGATTAGCACAGATACGCAGTATTTT. Residues: CASRPGISTDTQYF. The V call is TRBV12-3 or TRBV12-4, the J call TRBJ2-3; D is perhaps TRBD1 (5 bases). There are 14 residues in the CDR3. V lost 6 bases and J 0 bases, leaving 10 bases between the germline ends.